This T cell receptor (beta chain) comes out of a study of blood T cell repertoires in COVID-19. Only in-frame clones appear in the TCRdb table, and some are missing; sequencing was by immunoSEQ multiplex PCR. The sample has 90,000 to 130,000 clones; 88% are singletons. This clone showed up just once. This TCR was sampled from a human donor in a cohort sampled during active COVID-19. The sequenced material came from peripheral blood.

The CDR3 region has the DNA TGTGCCAGCTCGGGGGACAGACAAGAGACCCAGTACTTC. Protein product: CASSGDRQETQYF. The chain couples TRBV18 to TRBJ2-5; 7 bases line up with TRBD1. CDR1 KGHSH and CDR2 LQKENI come from the germline V gene. The CDR3 has 13 amino acids. V shed 6 bases, J shed 2 bases, and the junction held 3 bases outside the gene matches.